These 26 T cell receptor beta chains came from one sample sequenced in a study of blood T cell repertoires in COVID-19. Sequenced by immunoSEQ multiplex PCR; TCRdb stores in-frame clones only, minus some. The sample has about 110,000 clones; about 93% are singletons. Sequenced input: peripheral blood. The receptor set was obtained from a woman in her 30s with acute or convalescent COVID-19.

V and J are TRBV10-3 and TRBJ2-1, with 13 positions matching TRBD2. This CDR3 spans 15 amino acids. The germline V gene has CDR1 ENHRY and CDR2 SYGVKD. The V gene end was trimmed by 10 bases and the J gene end by 6 bases; junction bases not matched to a gene: 9. CDR3 in amino acids: CATSRTSGSVNEQFF. The CDR3 region has the DNA TGTGCCACGAGTAGGACTAGCGGGAGTGTCAATGAGCAGTTCTTC.

This clone was detected only a few times. The chain employs TRBV29-1 and TRBJ2-3; TRBD2 is a possible D gene (5 bases). The CDR3 consists of 14 residues. V lost 2 bases and J 4 bases, leaving 13 bases between the germline ends. Looked up from germline, CDR1 is SQVTM and CDR2 is ANQGSEA. CDR3 amino acids: CSVEKGELPDTQYF. In DNA form, the CDR3 reads TGCAGCGTTGAAAAGGGAGAGCTCCCAGATACGCAGTATTTT.

The J gene is TRBJ1-2, the V gene TRBV7-9, with D tentatively TRBD1 (5 bases). This CDR3 region has 14 residues. Per the germline V gene, CDR1 is SEHNR and CDR2 is FQNEAQ (reference sequence). Trimming took off 7 bases at V and 4 bases at J, with 16 bases between the two ends. CDR3: CASISGFGAYGYTF. CDR3 coding DNA: TGTGCCAGCATATCCGGGTTTGGGGCCTATGGCTACACCTTC.

This chain joins TRBV28 and TRBJ2-7; unclear D gene. The CDR3 runs 12 residues. CDR1 is MDHEN and CDR2 is SYDVKM in the germline V gene. V shed 2 bases and J shed 3 bases, with 5 bases lying between them. The CDR3 here is CASSLIRYEQYF. The CDR3 DNA reads as TGTGCCAGCAGTTTAATTCGCTACGAGCAGTACTTC.

The chain uses TRBV5-4 and TRBJ2-4, with TRBD2 matching 7 bases. The CDR3 loop spans 17 amino acids. V lost 0 bases to trimming and J lost 0 bases; unmatched junction nucleotides: 6. Per germline, CDR1 SGHNT and CDR2 YYREEE (reference sequence). The CDR3 loop is CASSLGGGSVAKNIQYF. DNA for the CDR3: TGTGCCAGCAGCTTGGGCGGGGGTAGCGTAGCCAAAAACATTCAGTACTTC.

The chain employs TRBV19 and TRBJ1-2, with D uncertain. V was pared by 5 bases and J by 4 bases, with 17 bases between. The CDR3 totals 15 residues. Germline V gene data show CDR1 as LNHDA and CDR2 as SQIVND (reference sequence). CDR3 DNA: TGTGCCAGTAGTGCTACGGAGACCGTGACCTATGGCTACACCTTC. Its translation: CASSATETVTYGYTF.

The chain is built from TRBV3-1 (or the pseudogene TRBV3-2) and TRBJ1-3; D remains ambiguous. The ends were cut back, 4 bases at V and 0 bases at J, with 10 bases in the middle. Germline CDR1 reads LGHDT; CDR2 reads YNNKEL (reference sequence). The length of the CDR3 is 15 residues. For the CDR3, the DNA is TGTGCCAGCAGCCCCCAGGTTGGCTCTGGAAACACCATATATTTT. Amino acid sequence: CASSPQVGSGNTIYF.

The rearrangement uses TRBV10-2 and TRBJ1-5; D not certain. The CDR3 has 14 residues. Trimming took off 0 bases at V and 6 bases at J, with 9 bases between the two ends. CDR1 is WSHSY and CDR2 is SAAADI in the germline V gene. The CDR3 loop reads CASSESIGSQPQHF. As DNA, the CDR3 is TGCGCCAGCAGTGAGTCGATTGGGAGTCAGCCCCAGCATTTT.

In nucleotides, the CDR3 is TGTGCCAGCAGCTTACAGGCTGTGGGGTCACCCCTCCACTTT. It translates to CASSLQAVGSPLHF. The rearrangement uses TRBV9 and TRBJ1-6; maybe TRBD1 (5 bases). Trimming removed 4 bases from V and 10 bases from J, with 15 bases in between. The germline CDR1 and CDR2 sequences are SGDLS and YYNGEE. There are 14 residues in the CDR3.

The V and J genes are TRBV19 and TRBJ2-3, with TRBD2 identical over 12 bases. The CDR3 covers 16 residues. Germline V lookup: CDR1 LNHDA, CDR2 SQIVND (reference sequence). Trimming took 5 bases from V and 6 from J; bases not matched to a gene: 9. The CDR3 coding sequence is TGTGCCAGTAGTCCCCGTCTAGCGGGGGGGCTCGATACGCAGTATTTT. The encoded protein is CASSPRLAGGLDTQYF.

The chain is built from TRBV5-4 and TRBJ1-2, with a tentative D call TRBD1 (5 bases). V was cut by 4 bases and J by 3 bases, with 16 bases left in between. There are 15 residues in the CDR3. CDR1 is SGHNT, CDR2 YYREEE, per germline (reference sequence). CDR3 DNA: TGTGCCAGCAGCCCCAAAGGCGGGGGTGACTATGGCTACACCTTC. Its protein is CASSPKGGGDYGYTF. The whole variable domain, filled in from reference TRBV5-4 and TRBJ1-2, reads ETGVTQSPTHLIKTRGQQVTLRCSSQSGHNTVSWYQQALGQGPQFIFQYYREEENGRGNFPPRFSGLQFPNYSSELNVNALELDDSALYLCASSPKGGGDYGYTFGSGTRLTVV.

The chain joins TRBV28 to TRBJ2-7, with D perhaps matching TRBD2 (5 bases). This CDR3 region has 14 residues. Per germline, CDR1 MDHEN and CDR2 SYDVKM. V shed 3 bases and J shed 4 bases, with 13 bases lying between them. The CDR3 nucleotides read TGTGCCAGCAGTTTTAGGAGAGGGAATTACGAGCAGTACTTC. Its translation is CASSFRRGNYEQYF. The whole variable domain, filled in from reference TRBV28 and TRBJ2-7, reads DVKVTQSSRYLVKRTGEKVFLECVQDMDHENMFWYRQDPGLGLRLIYFSYDVKMKEKGDIPEGYSVSREKKERFSLILESASTNQTSMYLCASSFRRGNYEQYFGPGTRLTVT.

This rearrangement joins TRBV5-5 to TRBJ2-7; TRBD2 matches 7 bases. Trimming at V came to 0 bases and at J to 3 bases, leaving 6 bases not matched to a gene. This CDR3 has 15 residues. From germline, CDR1 is SGHKS and CDR2 YYEKEE (reference sequence). The CDR3 sequence: CASSLEPSGVYEQYF. CDR3 nucleotides: TGTGCCAGCAGCTTGGAGCCTAGCGGCGTCTACGAGCAGTACTTC.

This sequence joins TRBV19 and TRBJ1-5, with 9 bases identical to TRBD1. The CDR3 runs 15 residues. V trimming: 7 bases; J trimming: 1 base; junction bases outside the gene matches: 5. CDR1 and CDR2 (germline): LNHDA, SQIVND (reference sequence). The CDR3 DNA reads as TGTGCCAGTACCACGGGGACAGGGAGCAATCAGCCCCAGCATTTT. Translating gives CASTTGTGSNQPQHF.

This chain links TRBV7-6 with TRBJ2-1; weak D call: TRBD1 (6 bases). CDR3 length: 15 residues. The germline V gene encodes CDR1 SGHVS and CDR2 FNYEAQ. Trimming took 5 bases from V and 5 from J, leaving 16 bases between them. The CDR3 coding sequence is TGTGCCAGCAGCCCTTTAGGGGGTCCCGACAATGAGCAGTTCTTC. Protein sequence: CASSPLGGPDNEQFF.

The sample holds a few counts of this clone. This chain uses TRBV28 with TRBJ1-6; D is perhaps TRBD1 (5 bases). Germline values: CDR1 MDHEN, CDR2 SYDVKM. V lost 6 bases, J lost 5 bases, and 14 bases lay in between. The length of the CDR3 is 15 residues. CDR3 sequence (DNA): TGTGCCAGCAGCCGCGTTGACAGAGATAATTCACCCCTCCACTTT. It specifies CASSRVDRDNSPLHF.

The genes are TRBV6-2 or TRBV6-3 and TRBJ1-2, with D possibly matching TRBD1 (6 bases). V lost 6 bases and J 5 bases, leaving 10 bases between the germline ends. Germline loops: CDR1 MNHEY, CDR2 SVGEGT. CDR3 length: 12 residues. Here the CDR3 reads CASSPQGYGYTF. The CDR3 DNA sequence: TGTGCCAGCAGCCCTCAGGGGTATGGCTACACCTTC.

V and J are TRBV30 and TRBJ2-5; 10 nucleotides agree with TRBD2. CDR1 and CDR2 from the germline V gene are GTSNPN and SVGIG (reference sequence). Trimming removed 2 bases from V and 4 bases from J; junction bases left unmatched: 10. The CDR3 consists of 16 residues. Here the CDR3 reads CAWSTGVSGRIETQYF. CDR3 bases: TGTGCCTGGAGTACGGGGGTTAGCGGGAGGATAGAGACCCAGTACTTC.

The V and J genes are TRBV5-5 and TRBJ1-1; D is ambiguous. V dropped 1 base and J dropped 2 bases, with 15 bases sitting between them. CDR1 and CDR2 (germline): SGHKS, YYEKEE (reference sequence). This CDR3 has 16 amino acids. The CDR3 loop reads CASSLYESASNTEAFF. CDR3 nucleotide sequence: TGTGCCAGCAGCTTGTATGAGTCCGCGAGTAACACTGAAGCTTTCTTT.

The chain has TRBV7-2 and TRBJ1-4; a possible D gene is TRBD1 (5 bases). Germline CDR1 SGHTA, CDR2 FQGNSA. Trimming took off 4 bases at V and 6 bases at J, with 15 bases between the two ends. The CDR3 covers 15 residues. The CDR3 region has the DNA TGTGCCAGCAGCTCCCTGACCGACAGCGATGAAAAACTGTTTTTT. This codes for CASSSLTDSDEKLFF. Filled out from reference TRBV7-2 and TRBJ1-4, the complete variable domain reads GAGVSQSPSNKVTEKGKDVELRCDPISGHTALYWYRQSLGQGLEFLIYFQGNSAPDKSGLPSDRFSAERTGGSVSTLTIQRTQQEDSAVYLCASSSLTDSDEKLFFGSGTQLSVL.

The gene calls are TRBV5-6 and TRBJ1-5; D possibly corresponds to TRBD1 (6 bases). The V end was cut by 4 bases, the J end by 0 bases, with 11 bases between. From germline, CDR1 is SGHDT and CDR2 YYEEEE. This CDR3 has 15 residues. CDR3 nucleotide sequence: TGTGCCAGCAGCGCTGGGGGCCTTAGCAATCAGCCCCAGCATTTT. Encoded protein: CASSAGGLSNQPQHF.

V is TRBV19 and J is TRBJ2-3; 11 bases are shared with TRBD2. The CDR3 has 16 residues. Germline-derived CDR1 and CDR2 are LNHDA and SQIVND (reference sequence). With 3 bases clipped from V and 5 bases from J, the junction kept 7 bases outside the gene matches. This chain's CDR3 is CASSIGLAGGVDTQYF. Written as DNA, the CDR3 is TGTGCCAGTAGTATCGGGCTAGCGGGGGGTGTAGATACGCAGTATTTT.

This chain links TRBV7-3 with TRBJ1-2; 7 nucleotides match TRBD1. V was clipped by 6 bases and J by 5 bases; unmatched bases: 6. From germline, CDR1 is SGHTA and CDR2 FQGTGA. This CDR3 has 13 amino acids. The chain's CDR3 is CASSPDRTYGYTF. The CDR3 DNA sequence: TGTGCCAGCAGTCCGGACAGGACTTATGGCTACACCTTC.

This clone occurred once. This rearrangement joins TRBV7-8 to TRBJ1-2; the match to TRBD1 covers 7 bases. V gave up 1 base and J gave up 6 bases; unmatched junction bases: 14. The CDR3 has 17 amino acids. Germline CDR1 reads SGHVS; CDR2 reads FQNEAQ. The CDR3 DNA reads TGTGCCAGCAGCTTAGGGGTTCGGCGGGACAGTTGGGATGGCTACACCTTC. As protein: CASSLGVRRDSWDGYTF.

The V gene is TRBV10-3, the J gene TRBJ1-1; 10 positions agree with TRBD1. The CDR3 covers 13 residues. Losses at the gene ends were 6 bases for V and 5 bases for J; bases not matched to a gene: 3. Germline V gene data show CDR1 as ENHRY and CDR2 as SYGVKD. The CDR3 nucleotides are TGTGCCATCAGCGGGACAGGGGTAACTGAAGCTTTCTTT. Its translation is CAISGTGVTEAFF.

V is TRBV29-1 and J is TRBJ2-3, with D maybe TRBD2 (5 bases). Per the germline V gene, CDR1 is SQVTM and CDR2 is ANQGSEA. With 6 bases removed from V and 1 base from J, the gap between germline ends came to 11 bases. The CDR3 spans 13 residues. The CDR3 sequence is CSVSGTGTDTQYF. CDR3 nucleotide sequence: TGCAGCGTCTCGGGAACCGGCACAGATACGCAGTATTTT.